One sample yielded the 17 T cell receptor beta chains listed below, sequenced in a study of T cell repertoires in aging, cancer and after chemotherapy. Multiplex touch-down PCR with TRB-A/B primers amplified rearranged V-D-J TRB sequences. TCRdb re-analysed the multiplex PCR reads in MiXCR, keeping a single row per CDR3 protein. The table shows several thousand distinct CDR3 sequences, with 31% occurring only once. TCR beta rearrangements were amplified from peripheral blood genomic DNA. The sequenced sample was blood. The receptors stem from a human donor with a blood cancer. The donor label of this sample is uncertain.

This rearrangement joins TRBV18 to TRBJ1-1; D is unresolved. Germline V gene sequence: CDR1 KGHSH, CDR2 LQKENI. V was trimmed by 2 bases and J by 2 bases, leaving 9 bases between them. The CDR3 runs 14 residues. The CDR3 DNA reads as TGTGCCAGCTCACCAGACATCGGCAACACTGAAGCTTTCTTT. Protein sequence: CASSPDIGNTEAFF.

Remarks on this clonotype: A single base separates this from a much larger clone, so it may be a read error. CDR3 DNA sequence: TGTGCCAGCAGCCTCAACAGGGGTGGAAACACCATATATTTT. Protein product: CASSLNRGGNTIYF. The genes are TRBV11-3 and TRBJ1-3, with TRBD1 matching over 7 bases. The CDR3 is made up of 14 amino acids. V lost 5 bases and J lost 3; bases outside the gene matches: 4. Germline V gene data show CDR1 as SGHNT and CDR2 as YENEEA.

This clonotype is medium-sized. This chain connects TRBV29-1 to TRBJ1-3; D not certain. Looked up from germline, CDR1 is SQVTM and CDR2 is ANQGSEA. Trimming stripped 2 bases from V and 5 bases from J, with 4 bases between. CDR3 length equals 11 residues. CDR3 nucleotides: TGCAGCGTTGAACGGAGAAACACCATATATTTT. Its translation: CSVERRNTIYF.

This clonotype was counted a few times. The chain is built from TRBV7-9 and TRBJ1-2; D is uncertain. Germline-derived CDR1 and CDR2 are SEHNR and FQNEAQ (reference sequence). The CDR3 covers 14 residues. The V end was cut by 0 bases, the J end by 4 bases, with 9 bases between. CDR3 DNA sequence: TGTGCCAGCAGCTTAGCGCCCGGGATCTATGGCTACACCTTC. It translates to CASSLAPGIYGYTF.

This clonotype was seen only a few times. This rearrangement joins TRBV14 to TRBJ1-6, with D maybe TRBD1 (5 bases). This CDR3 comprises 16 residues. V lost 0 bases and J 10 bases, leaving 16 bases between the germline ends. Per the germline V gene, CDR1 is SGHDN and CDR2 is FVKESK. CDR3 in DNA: TGTGCCAGCAGCCAAGAGGGGGGGGAGTTATCATCACCCCTCCACTTT. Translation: CASSQEGGELSSPLHF.

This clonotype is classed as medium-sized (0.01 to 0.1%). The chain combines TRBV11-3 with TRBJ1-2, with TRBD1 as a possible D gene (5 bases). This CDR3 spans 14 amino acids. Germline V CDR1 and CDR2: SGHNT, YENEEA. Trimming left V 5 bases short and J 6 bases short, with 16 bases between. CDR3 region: CASSPDGTSDGYTF. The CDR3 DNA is TGTGCCAGCAGCCCAGACGGGACGTCCGATGGCTACACCTTC.

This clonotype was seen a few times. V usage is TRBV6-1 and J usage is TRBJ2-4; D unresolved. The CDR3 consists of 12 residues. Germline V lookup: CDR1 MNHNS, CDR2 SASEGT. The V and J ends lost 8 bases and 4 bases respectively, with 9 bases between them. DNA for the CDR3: TGTGCCAGCGCTGACTCTAAAAACATTCAGTACTTC. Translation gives CASADSKNIQYF.

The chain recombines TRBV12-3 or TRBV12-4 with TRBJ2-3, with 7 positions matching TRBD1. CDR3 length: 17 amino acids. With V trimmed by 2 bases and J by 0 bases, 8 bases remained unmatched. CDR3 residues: CASSLLSVRGSTDTQYF. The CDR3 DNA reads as TGTGCCAGCAGTTTACTCTCCGTCAGGGGGAGCACAGATACGCAGTATTTT.

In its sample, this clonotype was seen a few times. In nucleotides, the CDR3 is TGTGCCAGCAGCTTGGACAGTCTAGGTCAATACGAGCAGTACTTC. Encoded protein: CASSLDSLGQYEQYF. The chain links TRBV11-3 to TRBJ2-7; D perhaps matches TRBD1 (6 bases). This CDR3 is 15 amino acids long. Trimming removed 3 bases at V and 4 bases at J, with 16 bases between. Germline-derived CDR1 and CDR2 are SGHNT and YENEEA.

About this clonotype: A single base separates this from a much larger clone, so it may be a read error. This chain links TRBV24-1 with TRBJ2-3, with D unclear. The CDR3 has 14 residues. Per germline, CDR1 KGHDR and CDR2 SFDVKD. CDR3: CATSDPTYTDKQYF. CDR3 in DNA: TGTGCCACCAGTGACCCGACATACACAGATAAGCAGTATTTT.

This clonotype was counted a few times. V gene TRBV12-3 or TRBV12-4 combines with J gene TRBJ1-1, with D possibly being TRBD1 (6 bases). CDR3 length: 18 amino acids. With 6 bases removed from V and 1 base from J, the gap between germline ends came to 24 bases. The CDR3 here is CASSPLWAQRGQNTEAFF. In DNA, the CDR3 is TGTGCCAGCAGCCCATTGTGGGCACAGAGGGGACAGAACACTGAAGCTTTCTTT.

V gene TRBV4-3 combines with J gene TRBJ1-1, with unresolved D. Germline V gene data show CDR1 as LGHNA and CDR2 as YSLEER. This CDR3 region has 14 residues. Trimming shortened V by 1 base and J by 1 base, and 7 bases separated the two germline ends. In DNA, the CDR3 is TGCGCCAGCAGCCAAGGCGCAGGGAACACTGAAGCTTTCTTT. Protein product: CASSQGAGNTEAFF.

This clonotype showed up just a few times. The CDR3 loop is CASSFGNTEAFF. CDR3 coding DNA: TGTGCCAGCAGCTTCGGGAACACTGAAGCTTTCTTT. The chain employs TRBV11-3 and TRBJ1-1; D gene unclear. V was trimmed by 3 bases and J by 1 base, leaving 3 bases between them. Per the germline V gene, CDR1 is SGHNT and CDR2 is YENEEA. The CDR3 contains 12 residues.

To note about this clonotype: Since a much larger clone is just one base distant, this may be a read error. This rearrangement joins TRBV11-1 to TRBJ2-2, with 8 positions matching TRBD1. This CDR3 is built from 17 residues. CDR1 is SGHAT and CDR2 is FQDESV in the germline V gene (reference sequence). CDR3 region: CASSSAGTGSLTGVLFF. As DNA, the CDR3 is TGTGCCAGCAGCTCAGCCGGGACAGGTTCTCTCACCGGGGTGCTGTTTTTT. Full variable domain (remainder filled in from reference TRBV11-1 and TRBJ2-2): EAEVAQSPRYKITEKSQAVAFWCDPISGHATLYWYRQILGQGPELLVQFQDESVVDDSQLPKDRFSAERLKGVDSTLKIQPAELGDSAMYLCASSSAGTGSLTGVLFFGEGSRLTVL.

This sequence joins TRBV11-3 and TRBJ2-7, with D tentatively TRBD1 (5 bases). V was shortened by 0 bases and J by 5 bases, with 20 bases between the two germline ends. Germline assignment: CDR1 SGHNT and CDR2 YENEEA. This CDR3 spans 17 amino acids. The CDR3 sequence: CASSLDHRRQGTHEQYF. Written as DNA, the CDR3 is TGTGCCAGCAGCTTAGATCATCGTAGGCAGGGTACCCACGAGCAGTACTTC.

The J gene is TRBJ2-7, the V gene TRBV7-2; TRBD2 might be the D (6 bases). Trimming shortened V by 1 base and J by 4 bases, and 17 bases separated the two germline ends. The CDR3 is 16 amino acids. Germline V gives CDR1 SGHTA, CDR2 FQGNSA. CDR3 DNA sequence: TGTGCCAGCAGCTTAGGGTCGACTAGAAGTGAATACGAGCAGTACTTC. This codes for CASSLGSTRSEYEQYF.

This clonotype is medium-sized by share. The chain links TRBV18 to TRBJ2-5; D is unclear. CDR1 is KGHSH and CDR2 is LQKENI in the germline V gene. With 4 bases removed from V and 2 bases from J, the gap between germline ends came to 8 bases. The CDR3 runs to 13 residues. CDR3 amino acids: CASSQHSQETQYF. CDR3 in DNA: TGTGCCAGCTCACAGCACAGTCAAGAGACCCAGTACTTC.